What follows are 8 T cell receptor beta chains derived from one specimen sequenced in a study of a mutant IDH1 vaccine in newly diagnosed glioma. Antigen specificity for these receptors is unknown. Assay: immunoSEQ multiplex PCR; the TCRdb copy retains only in-frame clones and omits some. This sample has more than 20,000 clones; about four fifths occur once, and the top ten carry under 15%. Time point described: week 23, last vaccination. Vaccinated patients received 300 ug of mutant IDH1 20-mer peptide per dose, with topical imiquimod. Sequencing used PBMCs, obtained from a glioma patient whose treatment included an IDH1 peptide vaccine. These receptors came from a young man with glioma.

CDR3 sequence: CASSLDKGGADTQYF. CDR3 nucleotide sequence: TGTGCCAGCAGCTTAGATAAGGGGGGGGCAGATACGCAGTATTTT. V gene TRBV11-2 combines with J gene TRBJ2-3; D is possibly TRBD2 (7 bases). The germline V and J ends were trimmed by 0 bases and 4 bases, with 11 bases remaining between them. The V gene's germline CDR1 is SGHAT and CDR2 FQNNGV. The CDR3 runs to 15 residues.

This clone was detected once. The chain carries TRBV5-1 and TRBJ2-5, with 7 nucleotides matching TRBD2. The CDR3 spans 14 residues. J lost 5 bases, V lost 0 bases, and 4 bases had no gene match. Germline loops: CDR1 SGHRS, CDR2 YFSETQ. CDR3 region: CASSLVQGGETQYF. CDR3 DNA: TGCGCCAGCAGCTTGGTGCAGGGAGGGGAGACCCAGTACTTC.

For this clone: Other nucleotide sequences in the sample specify the same CDR3. DNA of the CDR3: TGTGCTAGTGGTTTGACGCGGACAGGGCCGCCCTACGAGCAGTACTTC. It translates to CASGLTRTGPPYEQYF. The V call is TRBV12-5, the J call TRBJ2-7; TRBD1 aligns across 8 bases. Per germline, CDR1 LGHNT and CDR2 FRNRAP. This CDR3 has 16 amino acids. The V and J ends lost 2 bases and 2 bases, in that order; junction bases with no gene match: 8.

The V call is TRBV11-2, the J call TRBJ2-3, with 13 bases identical to TRBD2. The CDR3 runs 19 residues. V trimming: 0 bases; J trimming: 2 bases; junction bases outside the gene matches: 8. CDR1 and CDR2 (germline): SGHAT, FQNNGV. The CDR3 bases are TGTGCCAGCAGCTTAGATCGTCTGGGACTAGCGGGGACCACAGATACGCAGTATTTT. The encoded protein is CASSLDRLGLAGTTDTQYF.

The count of this clone is one. This chain joins TRBV6-5 and TRBJ1-3, with D perhaps matching TRBD1 (5 bases). The CDR3 length is 14 residues. V was shortened by 2 bases and J by 2 bases, with 7 bases between the two germline ends. Per the germline V gene, CDR1 is MNHEY and CDR2 is SVGAGI. The CDR3 DNA is TGTGCCAGCAGTTACGGGGGAACTGGAAACACCATATATTTT. Encoded protein: CASSYGGTGNTIYF.

The chain has TRBV10-2 and TRBJ2-1; 7 bases agree with TRBD2. V lost 3 bases and J lost 3; bases outside the gene matches: 2. The CDR3 has 14 amino acids. CDR1 and CDR2 (germline): WSHSY, SAAADI. CDR3 sequence (DNA): TGCGCCAGCAGTGAAGGACTAGACTACAATGAGCAGTTCTTC. Translating gives CASSEGLDYNEQFF.

This chain uses TRBV6-5 with TRBJ2-1; D unclear. CDR1 MNHEY and CDR2 SVGAGI come from the germline V gene. The ends were cut back, 5 bases at V and 1 base at J, with 6 bases in the middle. The length of the CDR3 is 13 residues. CDR3 in DNA: TGTGCCAGCAGTCCCTTGTCCTACAATGAGCAGTTCTTC. It specifies CASSPLSYNEQFF.

The V call is TRBV27, the J call TRBJ2-7; D ambiguous. There are 13 residues in the CDR3. V was trimmed by 3 bases and J by 2 bases, leaving 8 bases between them. CDR1 is MNHEY, CDR2 SMNVEV, per germline (reference sequence). CDR3 nucleotides: TGTGCCAGCAGTTTGCTCGGACCCTACGAGCAGTACTTC. Translation: CASSLLGPYEQYF.